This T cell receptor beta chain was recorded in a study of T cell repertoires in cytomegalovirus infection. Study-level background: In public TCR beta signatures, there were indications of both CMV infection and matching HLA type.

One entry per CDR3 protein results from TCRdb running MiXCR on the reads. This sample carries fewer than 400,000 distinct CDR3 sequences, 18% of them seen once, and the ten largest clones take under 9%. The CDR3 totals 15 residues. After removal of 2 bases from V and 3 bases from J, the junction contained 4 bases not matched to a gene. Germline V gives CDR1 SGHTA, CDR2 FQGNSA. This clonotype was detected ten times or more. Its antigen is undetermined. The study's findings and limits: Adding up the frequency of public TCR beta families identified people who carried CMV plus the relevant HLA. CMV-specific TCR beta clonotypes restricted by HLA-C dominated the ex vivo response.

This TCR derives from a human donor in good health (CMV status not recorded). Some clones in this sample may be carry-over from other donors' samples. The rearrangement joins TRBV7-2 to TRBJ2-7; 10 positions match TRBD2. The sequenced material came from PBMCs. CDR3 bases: TGTGCCAGCAGCTTAACTAGCGGGATTTTCTACGAGCAGTACTTC. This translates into CASSLTSGIFYEQYF.